These 22 T cell receptor beta chains originate from one sample sequenced in a study of memory CD4+ T cells and cytomegalovirus serostatus. Produced via immunoSEQ multiplex PCR; TCRdb's table is partial and in-frame only. The sample lists some 80,000 clones, over 80% occurring once. The sort gate was single viable CD3+CD4+CD8-CD45RO+ cells for memory CD4+ T cells. Material: memory CD4+ T cells from blood. These receptors all stem from an adult in good health and CMV-seronegative.

This clone has more than one count but fewer than ten. This chain uses TRBV2 with TRBJ1-1; D call uncertain. Germline V gene lookup returns CDR1 SNHLY and CDR2 FYNNEI. Trimming cost V 7 bases and J 1 base, with 13 bases left between them. The CDR3 is 14 amino acids. Written as DNA, the CDR3 is TGTGCCAGCACCGGAGATTGGAGGAACACTGAAGCTTTCTTT. It encodes CASTGDWRNTEAFF.

This chain links TRBV9 with TRBJ2-5; 12 positions match TRBD2. CDR3 length: 15 amino acids. V was clipped by 3 bases and J by 7 bases; unmatched bases: 7. Germline-derived CDR1 and CDR2 are SGDLS and YYNGEE. As DNA, the CDR3 is TGTGCCAGCAGCGCTAGCGGGGGGGGCATTGGGACCCAGTACTTC. Translated: CASSASGGGIGTQYF.

This clone was counted once. The chain carries TRBV6-6 and TRBJ2-5; D not certain. The V and J ends lost 2 bases and 5 bases respectively, with 12 bases between them. The CDR3 consists of 14 residues. Germline CDR1 reads MNHNY; CDR2 reads SVGAGI (reference sequence). For the CDR3, the DNA is TGTGCCAGCAGTTACCCGACACAAAGGGAGACCCAGTACTTC. This gives the protein CASSYPTQRETQYF.

The J gene is TRBJ1-2, the V gene TRBV11-2, with a possible D match to TRBD1 (5 bases). The CDR3 consists of 16 residues. V was trimmed by 1 base and J by 1 base, leaving 13 bases between them. Germline CDR1 and CDR2: SGHAT and FQNNGV. The CDR3 sequence: CASSLATGGGNYGYTF. For the CDR3, the DNA is TGTGCCAGCAGCTTAGCGACGGGTGGGGGTAACTATGGCTACACCTTC.

This chain joins TRBV4-2 and TRBJ1-5; D gene unclear. V was cut by 1 base and J by 3 bases, with 7 bases left in between. The V gene's germline CDR1 is LGHNA and CDR2 YNFKEQ. The CDR3 is made up of 14 amino acids. CDR3 sequence: CASSQGTANQPQHF. The CDR3 nucleotides read TGTGCCAGCAGCCAAGGGACTGCCAATCAGCCCCAGCATTTT.

V gene TRBV10-3 combines with J gene TRBJ2-1; 11 positions match TRBD1. The germline V gene has CDR1 ENHRY and CDR2 SYGVKD. This CDR3 spans 16 amino acids. V trimming: 6 bases; J trimming: 3 bases; junction bases outside the gene matches: 7. DNA for the CDR3: TGTGCCATCAGGACGGGGGGGACAGGGGGCTACAATGAGCAGTTCTTC. This translates into CAIRTGGTGGYNEQFF.

V and J are TRBV11-2 and TRBJ1-2; D not certain. The V gene's germline CDR1 is SGHAT and CDR2 FQNNGV. Deletions cut 3 bases from V and 7 bases from J, with 15 bases between. The CDR3 runs 14 residues. CDR3 bases: TGTGCCAGCAGCTTTAGGCAGTCGGCGGGTGGCTACACCTTC. Its translation is CASSFRQSAGGYTF.

V usage is TRBV5-1 and J usage is TRBJ2-3; weak D call: TRBD1 (5 bases). Germline V lookup: CDR1 SGHRS, CDR2 YFSETQ. Trimming left V 2 bases short and J 6 bases short, with 13 bases between. The CDR3 spans 14 residues. CDR3 DNA sequence: TGCGCCAGCAGCTTTCAAGGGGCATGGGATACGCAGTATTTT. Amino acids: CASSFQGAWDTQYF.

This chain joins TRBV5-1 and TRBJ2-5; TRBD2 aligns across 11 bases. V lost 2 bases to trimming and J lost 5 bases; unmatched junction nucleotides: 8. Germline lookup yields CDR1 SGHRS and CDR2 YFSETQ. The CDR3 has 16 residues. The CDR3 nucleotides read TGCGCCAGCAGCTTAGAGCTAGCGGGGGGCGTGGAGACCCAGTACTTC. Translated, it gives CASSLELAGGVETQYF.

This clone was recorded at least ten times. V and J are TRBV28 and TRBJ2-1; no definite D call. V gave up 8 bases and J gave up 7 bases, with 18 bases separating them. In germline, CDR1 is MDHEN, CDR2 SYDVKM. This CDR3 is 14 amino acids long. The CDR3 spells CASARGDGQNEQFF. The CDR3 DNA is TGTGCCAGCGCCCGTGGTGACGGGCAGAATGAGCAGTTCTTC.

This clone was counted only a few times. CDR3 sequence: CASSPDSYSNQPQHF. As DNA, the CDR3 is TGCGCCAGCAGCCCGGACAGCTATAGCAATCAGCCCCAGCATTTT. This chain uses TRBV5-1 with TRBJ1-5; weak D call: TRBD1 (6 bases). V lost 4 bases and J 0 bases, leaving 11 bases between the germline ends. Germline V lookup: CDR1 SGHRS, CDR2 YFSETQ. The CDR3 totals 15 residues. The variable domain in full, completed from reference TRBV5-1 and TRBJ1-5, reads KAGVTQTPRYLIKTRGQQVTLSCSPISGHRSVSWYQQTPGQGLQFLFEYFSETQRNKGNFPGRFSGRQFSNSRSEMNVSTLELGDSALYLCASSPDSYSNQPQHFGDGTRLSIL.

The chain is built from TRBV19 and TRBJ1-3; D uncertain. Germline assignment: CDR1 LNHDA and CDR2 SQIVND (reference sequence). Trimming left V 3 bases short and J 1 base short, with 7 bases between. This CDR3 is 14 amino acids long. CDR3 nucleotides: TGTGCCAGTAGTATGTGGAGATCTGGAAACACCATATATTTT. It is translated as CASSMWRSGNTIYF.

This sequence joins TRBV5-1 and TRBJ1-6; 7 nucleotides match TRBD1. Per the germline V gene, CDR1 is SGHRS and CDR2 is YFSETQ. This CDR3 has 14 residues. V was pared by 4 bases and J by 10 bases, with 8 bases of the junction left unmatched. The CDR3 reads CASSVGTEGSPLHF. CDR3 DNA: TGCGCCAGCAGCGTCGGGACAGAGGGATCACCCCTCCACTTT.

For the CDR3, the DNA is TGTGCCAGCAGCCAAAATCCCGGGACAGCCTACGAGCAGTACTTC. Amino acids: CASSQNPGTAYEQYF. This chain links TRBV7-3 with TRBJ2-7; TRBD1 aligns across 7 bases. V gave up 5 bases and J gave up 2 bases; unmatched junction bases: 9. The germline V gene encodes CDR1 SGHTA and CDR2 FQGTGA. CDR3 length: 15 amino acids.

The rearrangement links TRBV29-1 to TRBJ1-2; 8 bases fit TRBD1. CDR1 SQVTM and CDR2 ANQGSEA come from the germline V gene. Trimming took 2 bases from V and 4 from J; bases not matched to a gene: 12. The CDR3 consists of 16 residues. The CDR3 is CSVEPTPGQGLYGYTF. The CDR3 region has the DNA TGCAGCGTTGAACCCACCCCCGGACAGGGACTCTATGGCTACACCTTC. The full variable domain, rest sourced from reference TRBV29-1 and TRBJ1-2, is SAVISQKPSRDICQRGTSLTIQCQVDSQVTMMFWYRQQPGQSLTLIATANQGSEATYESGFVIDKFPISRPNLTFSTLTVSNMSPEDSSIYLCSVEPTPGQGLYGYTFGSGTRLTVV.

This chain uses TRBV28 with TRBJ1-2; no firm D call. CDR1 and CDR2 (germline): MDHEN, SYDVKM. The V and J ends lost 6 bases and 7 bases respectively, with 9 bases between them. The CDR3 loop spans 11 amino acids. The CDR3 loop is CASSLSTGYTF. CDR3 DNA: TGTGCCAGCAGCCTATCGACTGGCTACACCTTC.

The chain combines TRBV19 with TRBJ1-1; D uncertain. The CDR3 covers 13 residues. Germline-derived CDR1 and CDR2 are LNHDA and SQIVND (reference sequence). With 3 bases removed from V and 1 base from J, the gap between germline ends came to 6 bases. Written as DNA, the CDR3 is TGTGCCAGTAGTATCGGCCCGAACACTGAAGCTTTCTTT. Its translation is CASSIGPNTEAFF.

The chain links TRBV6-5 to TRBJ1-3; D is unresolved. Trimming shortened V by 2 bases and J by 4 bases, and 6 bases separated the two germline ends. Germline lookup yields CDR1 MNHEY and CDR2 SVGAGI. The CDR3 runs to 13 residues. The CDR3 nucleotides read TGTGCCAGCAGTTACAGTAGGGGAAACACCATATATTTT. Protein: CASSYSRGNTIYF.

This clone was seen a handful of times. V and J are TRBV7-2 and TRBJ2-7; no firm D call. The CDR3 consists of 13 residues. Trimming removed 5 bases from V and 1 base from J, with 9 bases in between. The germline V gene has CDR1 SGHTA and CDR2 FQGNSA. DNA of the CDR3: TGTGCCAGCAGCGGTGCGGTTTCCTACGAGCAGTACTTC. It codes for CASSGAVSYEQYF.

The J gene is TRBJ1-5, the V gene TRBV7-9, with D possibly being TRBD1 (5 bases). V was shortened by 10 bases and J by 6 bases, with 16 bases between the two germline ends. Germline V gene lookup returns CDR1 SEHNR and CDR2 FQNEAQ (reference sequence). The CDR3 has 13 amino acids. CDR3 sequence reads: CATQAGNAQPQHF. Here the CDR3 DNA reads TGTGCCACCCAGGCAGGGAACGCTCAGCCCCAGCATTTT.

The chain uses TRBV6-5 and TRBJ2-3; 8 bases agree with TRBD2. Germline loops: CDR1 MNHEY, CDR2 SVGAGI. Trimming at V came to 4 bases and at J to 6 bases, leaving 12 bases not matched to a gene. There are 16 residues in the CDR3. In DNA form, the CDR3 reads TGTGCCAGCAGTTGGGCCTCGGGGGGGGGCCGCGATACGCAGTATTTT. It encodes CASSWASGGGRDTQYF.

The rearrangement uses TRBV6-5 and TRBJ2-3; 8 bases agree with TRBD1. This CDR3 is 13 amino acids long. V shed 7 bases, J shed 5 bases, and the junction held 5 bases outside the gene matches. The germline V gene has CDR1 MNHEY and CDR2 SVGAGI. CDR3 region: CASNQGAGDTQYF. The CDR3, as DNA: TGTGCCAGCAACCAGGGGGCTGGAGATACGCAGTATTTT.